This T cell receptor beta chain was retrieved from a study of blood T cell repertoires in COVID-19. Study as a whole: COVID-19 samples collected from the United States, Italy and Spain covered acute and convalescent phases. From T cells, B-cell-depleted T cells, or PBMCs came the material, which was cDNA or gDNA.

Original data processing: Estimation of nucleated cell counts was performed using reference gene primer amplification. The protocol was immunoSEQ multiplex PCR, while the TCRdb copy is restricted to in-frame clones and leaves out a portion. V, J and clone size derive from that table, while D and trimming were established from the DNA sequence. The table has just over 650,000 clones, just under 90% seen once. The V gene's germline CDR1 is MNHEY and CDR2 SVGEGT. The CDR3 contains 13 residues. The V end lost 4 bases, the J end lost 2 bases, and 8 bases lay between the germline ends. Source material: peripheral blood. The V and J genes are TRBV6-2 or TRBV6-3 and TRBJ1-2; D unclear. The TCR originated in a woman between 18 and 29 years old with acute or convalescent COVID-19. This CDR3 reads CASSFMGNYGYTF. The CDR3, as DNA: TGTGCCAGCAGTTTTATGGGCAACTATGGCTACACCTTC.